The 24 T cell receptor beta chains below all came from one sample that was sequenced in a study of blood T cell repertoires in COVID-19. The assay was immunoSEQ multiplex PCR, and TCRdb's table has in-frame clones only and misses some. The sample shows a few hundred thousand clones, approximately 79% of them seen only once. Input material: peripheral blood. All receptors come from a human donor in a cohort sampled during active COVID-19.

Concerning this clone itself: This sample includes further DNA sequences coding for the same CDR3. The chain recombines TRBV28 with TRBJ1-2, with TRBD1 matching 8 bases. CDR3 size: 13 residues. Germline values: CDR1 MDHEN, CDR2 SYDVKM. The V gene end was trimmed by 5 bases and the J gene end by 4 bases; junction bases not matched to a gene: 3. CDR3 nucleotide sequence: TGTGCCAGCAGTCCCGGACAGGGCTATGGCTACACCTTC. Amino acids: CASSPGQGYGYTF.

The chain uses TRBV7-2 and TRBJ1-2, with D perhaps matching TRBD1 (6 bases). The CDR3 length is 13 residues. V lost 3 bases to trimming and J lost 8 bases, with 13 bases between them. Germline CDR1 is SGHTA and CDR2 is FQGNSA. The CDR3 DNA reads as TGTGCCAGCAGCTTGGACAGCGCCGCGGGCTACACCTTC. It yields the protein CASSLDSAAGYTF.

The chain combines TRBV9 with TRBJ2-1; 12 nucleotides agree with TRBD2. Germline-derived CDR1 and CDR2 are SGDLS and YYNGEE. The CDR3 loop spans 16 amino acids. J was trimmed by 5 bases and V by 4 bases; bases with no gene match: 7. The chain's CDR3 is CASSNPLAGGDNEQFF. The CDR3 DNA follows: TGTGCCAGCAGCAACCCGCTAGCGGGGGGGGACAATGAGCAGTTCTTC.

The chain has TRBV7-3 and TRBJ2-1; D is perhaps TRBD2 (5 bases). The V gene lost 8 bases and the J gene lost 7 bases, with 18 bases spanning the gap. Germline CDR1 and CDR2: SGHTA and FQGTGA. The CDR3 has 14 residues. CDR3 nucleotides: TGTGCCAGCGGAGCGAACAACGGGGTGAATGAGCAGTTCTTC. It is translated as CASGANNGVNEQFF.

The chain employs TRBV10-3 and TRBJ2-7; 12 bases are shared with TRBD2. In germline, CDR1 is ENHRY, CDR2 SYGVKD. V gave up 4 bases and J gave up 9 bases; unmatched junction bases: 13. This CDR3 has 16 residues. CDR3: CAISGASGRASSGQYF. In nucleotides, the CDR3 is TGTGCCATCAGTGGGGCTAGCGGGAGGGCCTCGAGTGGGCAGTACTTC.

This clone appeared a single time. The rearrangement uses TRBV7-2 and TRBJ2-1; TRBD2 aligns across 11 bases. V shed 5 bases, J shed 9 bases, and the junction held 6 bases outside the gene matches. Germline CDR1 SGHTA, CDR2 FQGNSA. The CDR3 is made up of 14 amino acids. CDR3 in amino acids: CASSPRGLAAEQFF. The CDR3 DNA sequence: TGTGCCAGCAGCCCGCGGGGACTAGCGGCTGAGCAGTTCTTC.

The gene calls are TRBV9 and TRBJ2-5; TRBD1 aligns across 9 bases. Per germline, CDR1 SGDLS and CDR2 YYNGEE. The CDR3 sequence is 15 residues long. V lost 0 bases, J lost 5 bases, and 5 bases stayed unmatched. CDR3 sequence: CASSVVGQGTETQYF. DNA of the CDR3: TGTGCCAGCAGCGTAGTAGGACAGGGGACGGAGACCCAGTACTTC.

J is TRBJ2-2 and V is TRBV19; 8 bases are a match to TRBD2. V shed 1 base, J shed 6 bases, and the junction held 4 bases outside the gene matches. CDR3 size: 15 residues. Per germline, CDR1 LNHDA and CDR2 SQIVND (reference sequence). CDR3 sequence: CASSIVAGWAGELFF. The CDR3 DNA follows: TGTGCCAGTAGTATAGTAGCGGGATGGGCCGGGGAGCTGTTTTTT.

The chain recombines TRBV30 with TRBJ1-5; D ambiguous. V was cut by 1 base and J by 7 bases, with 14 bases left in between. Germline-derived CDR1 and CDR2 are GTSNPN and SVGIG (reference sequence). CDR3 length: 14 amino acids. CDR3 sequence reads: CAWSGPQRRQPQHF. The CDR3 bases are TGTGCCTGGAGTGGACCCCAAAGGAGGCAGCCCCAGCATTTT.

With respect to this clone: The same CDR3 also results from other DNA sequences found in this sample. J is TRBJ2-3 and V is TRBV27, with D unresolved. The CDR3 runs 14 residues. Per the germline V gene, CDR1 is MNHEY and CDR2 is SMNVEV (reference sequence). V dropped 8 bases and J dropped 2 bases, with 14 bases sitting between them. The CDR3 sequence is CASGHRGPTDTQYF. For the CDR3, the DNA is TGTGCCAGCGGCCACCGCGGCCCCACAGATACGCAGTATTTT.

The V gene is TRBV7-3, the J gene TRBJ2-1; TRBD2 matches 7 bases. V gave up 4 bases and J gave up 3 bases; unmatched junction bases: 6. Looked up from germline, CDR1 is SGHTA and CDR2 is FQGTGA. The CDR3 contains 15 residues. This chain's CDR3 is CASSSWEGIYNEQFF. CDR3 DNA sequence: TGTGCCAGCAGCTCGTGGGAGGGAATCTACAATGAGCAGTTCTTC.

This clone has a single count. The rearrangement uses TRBV6-5 and TRBJ1-1, with 8 bases fitting TRBD1. The V gene's germline CDR1 is MNHEY and CDR2 SVGAGI. The CDR3 spans 14 residues. Trimming took 7 bases from V and 6 from J; bases not matched to a gene: 10. DNA of the CDR3: TGTGCCAGCACCGCCGGACAGGGAGTCCCTGAAGCTTTCTTT. Residues: CASTAGQGVPEAFF.

This chain connects TRBV29-1 to TRBJ1-2; the match to TRBD1 covers 8 bases. J gave up 6 bases and V 1 base, and 1 base lay outside the gene matches. Germline CDR1 is SQVTM and CDR2 is ANQGSEA. CDR3 length equals 12 residues. The CDR3 DNA reads as TGCAGCGTTGAAGGGACAGGGAATGGCTACACCTTC. Its protein product is CSVEGTGNGYTF.

J is TRBJ2-7 and V is TRBV2; no clear D. This CDR3 region has 11 residues. Germline values: CDR1 SNHLY, CDR2 FYNNEI. The V end was cut by 6 bases, the J end by 6 bases, with 9 bases between. CDR3 sequence reads: CASRLKPEQYF. The DNA of the CDR3 is TGTGCCAGCAGACTTAAGCCCGAGCAGTACTTC.

This clone was counted a few times. The chain has TRBV29-1 and TRBJ2-7, with 9 bases that match TRBD2. The CDR3 extends over 15 amino acids. The V gene's germline CDR1 is SQVTM and CDR2 ANQGSEA. The J segment lost 3 bases and the V segment lost 5 bases, leaving 11 bases of the junction unmatched. CDR3 bases: TGCAGCGTTATCCAGGGTAGTAGCGGGAGCTACGAGCAGTACTTC. Its protein is CSVIQGSSGSYEQYF.

This sequence joins TRBV28 and TRBJ2-4; 8 bases are a match to TRBD1. The V gene's germline CDR1 is MDHEN and CDR2 SYDVKM. Trimming at V came to 6 bases and at J to 5 bases, leaving 9 bases not matched to a gene. This CDR3 is built from 15 residues. CDR3 region: CASSRSTGDQNIQYF. For the CDR3, the DNA is TGTGCCAGCAGCCGATCGACAGGGGACCAAAACATTCAGTACTTC.

The CDR3 DNA follows: TGTGCCACCTTAAACCTGGGACTAGCGGGAGGCAATGAGCAGTTCTTC. This gives the protein CATLNLGLAGGNEQFF. The chain joins TRBV19 to TRBJ2-1, with 15 bases that match TRBD2. Germline CDR1 is LNHDA and CDR2 is SQIVND (reference sequence). Trimming at V came to 10 bases and at J to 6 bases, leaving 10 bases not matched to a gene. The CDR3 spans 16 residues.

The chain recombines TRBV18 with TRBJ2-3; D not certain. This CDR3 has 15 amino acids. In germline, CDR1 is KGHSH, CDR2 LQKENI. Trimming stripped 3 bases from V and 0 bases from J, with 10 bases between. DNA of the CDR3: TGTGCCAGCTCACCTCGACTGGCAAGCACAGATACGCAGTATTTT. Protein product: CASSPRLASTDTQYF.

The rearrangement uses TRBV24-1 and TRBJ2-7; TRBD1 matches 8 bases. Germline V gene data show CDR1 as KGHDR and CDR2 as SFDVKD. The trim removed 2 bases at V and 7 bases at J, leaving 12 bases unmatched. This CDR3 has 16 amino acids. The CDR3 coding sequence is TGTGCCACCAGTGATTCAGGACAGGGCGTACCGGGGGAGCAGTACTTC. Protein: CATSDSGQGVPGEQYF.

The CDR3 loop is CASSRSGTGDEQYF. In DNA, the CDR3 is TGCGCCAGCAGCCGCAGCGGGACAGGGGACGAGCAGTACTTC. This chain connects TRBV4-3 to TRBJ2-7; the match to TRBD1 covers 10 bases. The V segment lost 4 bases and the J segment 5 bases; nucleotides outside the gene matches: 5. The germline gives CDR1 LGHNA, CDR2 YSLEER. This CDR3 is 14 amino acids long.

The J gene is TRBJ2-7, the V gene TRBV21-1; TRBD2 reflects the table's D call only, with no check against the DNA. TRBV21-1 is labeled a pseudogene. The CDR3 loop spans 19 amino acids. The DNA for the CDR3 is TGTGCCAGCAGCAAAGTCGGGAGACTAGCGACTACAATCGTCTACGAGCAGTACTTC. The encoded protein is CASSKVGRLATTIVYEQYF.

This chain joins TRBV19 and TRBJ1-1, with TRBD1 matching 9 bases. The V and J ends lost 5 bases and 0 bases, in that order; junction bases with no gene match: 7. The germline CDR1 and CDR2 sequences are LNHDA and SQIVND (reference sequence). The CDR3 is made up of 16 amino acids. This chain's CDR3 is CASSDYGTGLNTEAFF. The CDR3 bases are TGTGCCAGTAGTGACTACGGGACAGGGTTGAACACTGAAGCTTTCTTT.

The genes are TRBV27 and TRBJ1-5, with a weak D call TRBD1 (6 bases). Germline CDR1 is MNHEY and CDR2 is SMNVEV (reference sequence). There are 16 residues in the CDR3. V lost 8 bases to trimming and J lost 4 bases, with 21 bases between them. In nucleotides, the CDR3 is TGTGCCAGCGTACCCAGGGGCGCCAACTCTAATCAGCCCCAGCATTTT. Protein sequence: CASVPRGANSNQPQHF.

The chain combines TRBV7-9 with TRBJ2-7; D uncertain. V shed 4 bases and J shed 3 bases, with 13 bases lying between them. Germline lookup yields CDR1 SEHNR and CDR2 FQNEAQ (reference sequence). The CDR3 is made up of 14 amino acids. The CDR3 loop is CASSYLAAGYEQYF. In nucleotides, the CDR3 is TGTGCCAGCAGCTACCTCGCCGCAGGCTACGAGCAGTACTTC.